This is a list of T cell receptor beta chains from one sample in a study of cytomegalovirus exposure and HLA in healthy donors. Libraries were prepared by immunoSEQ multiplex PCR; TCRdb keeps only in-frame clonotypes and omits some of them. Of about 88,000 clones detected, 80% to 85% appear once; the ten largest clones hold roughly an eighth. The sequencing sample was made of PBMCs. Receptors originate from a woman between 18 and 29 years old in good health and CMV-seropositive. Both conserved end residues are part of each CDR3. Some rows mark clone size as missing; the rest say once, few, many or name a class of expanded clone.

clone size	V gene	J gene	CDR3 protein
few	TRBV7-3	TRBJ1-1	CASSSPDRGYAFF
-	TRBV5-1	TRBJ1-2	CASASEALYGYTF
-	TRBV10-3	TRBJ2-1	CAIRQGANDEQFF
-	TRBV19	TRBJ2-3	CASSTQQDPDTQYF
-	TRBV9	TRBJ1-1	CASRPWTVNTEAFF
-	TRBV7-2	TRBJ2-7	CASSQRQGTTSNEQYF
-	TRBV18	TRBJ2-7	CASSNGGGTGYEQYF
-	TRBV19	TRBJ2-3	CASIPQGASTDTQYF
-	TRBV28	TRBJ1-1	CASSQETTGLAFF
-	TRBV10-3	TRBJ2-3	CAISASTDTQYF
-	TRBV19	TRBJ2-2	CASSIGRGLYTGELFF
-	TRBV27	TRBJ2-7	CASSFGTSLSYEQYF
-	TRBV18	TRBJ1-5	CASSPPVRSRVGNQPQHF
-	TRBV5-4	TRBJ2-1	CASSLKFIGLAMYNEQFF
once	TRBV4-3	TRBJ2-1	CASSRDFAKREQFF
-	TRBV28	TRBJ1-3	CASSQPQQGYGNTIYF
once	TRBV7-2	TRBJ2-7	CASSIQSSEYYEQYF
-	TRBV5-1	TRBJ1-2	CASSATGDRGYTF
-	TRBV27	TRBJ2-1	CASSLRRGNEQFF
-	TRBV28	TRBJ1-4	CASTSDNEKLFF
-	TRBV7-6	TRBJ2-2	CASSPWVGADTGELFF
-	TRBV7-6	TRBJ2-5	CASSSSTSLQETQYF
once	TRBV6-4	TRBJ2-7	CASSESSGTAPYEQYF
once	TRBV9	TRBJ2-3	CASSVARDYTDTQYF
-	TRBV6-5	TRBJ1-5	CASSSDSGLRSAQHF
-	TRBV11-3	TRBJ1-4	CASSPPGQYENEKLFF
-	TRBV9	TRBJ2-3	CASSPKPSGLAPPDTQYF
-	TRBV27	TRBJ2-1	CASSAGLAPFF
-	TRBV2	TRBJ2-7	CASSAQTSGGYEQYF
-	TRBV7-6	TRBJ2-5	CASSRLGQETQYF
-	TRBV7-2	TRBJ2-7	CASSSTREDYEQYF
-	TRBV10-3	TRBJ2-5	CAIRAGVETQYF
-	TRBV20-1	TRBJ2-5	CSGEEWETQYF
-	TRBV19	TRBJ2-5	CASGADRGETQYF
-	TRBV4-3	TRBJ2-1	CASSPVLAGGYGEQFF
once	TRBV5-1	TRBJ1-2	CASSDTDRINGYTF
-	TRBV10-2	TRBJ2-3	CASSDRGPTDTQYF
once	TRBV27	TRBJ2-1	CASSLSGTGIEQFF
once	TRBV27	TRBJ1-6	CASTDRGAGNSPLHF
-	TRBV7-2	TRBJ2-3	CASSFRGTDTQYF
-	TRBV5-1	TRBJ1-1	CASSHKQGKGTEAFF
-	TRBV30	TRBJ1-6	CAWSVRGGGEKSPLHF
-	TRBV27	TRBJ2-3	CASSQSLAGASDTQYF
-	TRBV6-1	TRBJ2-3	CASTNTDTQYF
-	TRBV19	TRBJ2-5	CASSPILAETQYF
-	TRBV30	TRBJ1-3	CALGLASGNTIYF
-	TRBV15	TRBJ1-2	CATSSLWTGRYGYTF
-	TRBV7-9	TRBJ1-3	CASSLVPDQQGRRGNTIYF
-	TRBV5-1	TRBJ2-6	CASSLSAGGDNVLTF
-	TRBV20-1	TRBJ2-7	CSARQGYEQYF
-	TRBV5-8	TRBJ1-6	CASSLRRRGTANSPLHF